A single sample is the source of the 21 T cell receptor beta chains below, sequenced in a study of CD8 T cells in ankylosing spondylitis. Findings of the study overall: Seemingly characteristic of ankylosing spondylitis blood was a TCR beta motif consisting of eight highly homologous variants.

No antigens are known for them. TCRdb passed the 5' RACE reads through MiXCR, listing each CDR3 protein once. The sample holds 700,000 to 850,000 distinct CDR3 sequences; roughly 12% are singletons and the top ten take 0.51%. The sequencing input was blood, either unsorted or a sorted T cell fraction (not recorded which). The receptors come from a male donor with ankylosing spondylitis.

This clonotype was seen a handful of times. The chain links TRBV4-3 to TRBJ2-3; no definite D call. V was cut by 0 bases and J by 4 bases, with 8 bases left in between. The CDR3 runs 14 residues. Germline CDR1 and CDR2: LGHNA and YSLEER. The CDR3 region has the DNA TGCGCCAGCAGCCAAGATGGTTGGGCAGATACGCAGTATTTT. Translating gives CASSQDGWADTQYF.

This chain uses TRBV5-1 with TRBJ2-3; D is possibly TRBD2 (5 bases). From germline, CDR1 is SGHRS and CDR2 YFSETQ. The germline V and J ends were trimmed by 0 bases and 2 bases, with 13 bases remaining between them. CDR3 size: 16 residues. The CDR3 region has the DNA TGCGCCAGCAGCTTGGGTCGGGGTATGAACACAGATACGCAGTATTTT. Translating it yields CASSLGRGMNTDTQYF.

As regards this clonotype: Germline and junction disagree at one end, which may indicate a read error. V is TRBV28 and J is TRBJ2-7; TRBD1 or TRBD2 may be the D gene (5 bases each). The CDR3 contains 11 residues. The germline CDR1 and CDR2 sequences are MDHEN and SYDVKM. The CDR3 region is CASSRGVEQYF. In DNA form, the CDR3 reads TGTGCAAGCAGTAGGGGAGTTGAGCAGTACTTC.

The chain recombines TRBV3-1 with TRBJ2-5; tentative D call: TRBD2 (7 bases). Per germline, CDR1 LGHDT and CDR2 YNNKEL (reference sequence). The V gene lost 3 bases and the J gene lost 4 bases, with 12 bases spanning the gap. The CDR3 covers 14 residues. In nucleotides, the CDR3 is TGTGCCAGCAGCCATACAGGGAGGGTAGAGACCCAGTACTTC. It encodes CASSHTGRVETQYF.

The chain has TRBV29-1 and TRBJ2-1; D ambiguous. The CDR3 spans 16 residues. V lost 2 bases to trimming and J lost 1 base, with 15 bases between them. The germline V gene has CDR1 SQVTM and CDR2 ANQGSEA. CDR3 protein: CSVERNEATSYNEQFF. DNA for the CDR3: TGCAGCGTTGAAAGGAATGAGGCTACTTCCTACAATGAGCAGTTCTTC.

J is TRBJ2-1 and V is TRBV6-2 or TRBV6-3; a weak D match, TRBD2 (5 bases). CDR1 MNHEY and CDR2 SVGEGT come from the germline V gene. The CDR3 is 14 residues long. Trimming took 5 bases from V and 2 from J, leaving 10 bases between them. The CDR3 DNA reads as TGTGCCAGCAGTCGGGGTGCCGCCTACAATGAGCAGTTCTTC. Translated, it gives CASSRGAAYNEQFF.

The chain couples TRBV5-1 to TRBJ2-7, with D maybe TRBD2 (5 bases). The CDR3 loop spans 14 amino acids. V was pared by 4 bases and J by 3 bases, with 14 bases between. Per germline, CDR1 SGHRS and CDR2 YFSETQ. As DNA, the CDR3 is TGCGCCAGCAGCCCCTGGGAGAAGAGCTACGAGCAGTACTTC. Its translation: CASSPWEKSYEQYF.

The gene calls are TRBV7-2 and TRBJ1-1; D not certain. The CDR3 extends over 16 amino acids. Germline V gives CDR1 SGHTA, CDR2 FQGNSA. V gave up 4 bases and J gave up 2 bases, with 17 bases separating them. The CDR3 loop is CASSYDGRAVNTEAFF. In nucleotides, the CDR3 is TGTGCCAGCAGCTACGACGGAAGGGCGGTTAACACTGAAGCTTTCTTT.

In this sample, this clonotype turned up a few times. The gene calls are TRBV15 and TRBJ2-1; D assignment may be TRBD1 or TRBD2 (6 bases each). The CDR3 extends over 15 amino acids. Per germline, CDR1 LNHNV and CDR2 YYDKDF (reference sequence). The V end lost 3 bases, the J end lost 6 bases, and 15 bases lay between the germline ends. CDR3 sequence reads: CATSRRGGGGNEQFF. In DNA, the CDR3 is TGTGCCACCAGCAGGAGGGGTGGAGGGGGCAATGAGCAGTTCTTC.

This clonotype has only a few counts. This rearrangement joins TRBV13 to TRBJ1-2; weak D call: TRBD1 (5 bases). This CDR3 contains 14 residues. Germline assignment: CDR1 PRHDT and CDR2 FYEKMQ (reference sequence). V lost 2 bases, J lost 4 bases, and 11 bases lay in between. The DNA for the CDR3 is TGTGCCAGCAGCTTATCGGACACGGGCTATGGCTACACCTTC. This sequence encodes CASSLSDTGYGYTF.

This chain connects TRBV30 to TRBJ2-1, with 7 bases that match TRBD2. The CDR3 is 13 residues long. J gave up 8 bases and V 0 bases, and 4 bases lay outside the gene matches. The germline CDR1 and CDR2 sequences are GTSNPN and SVGIG (reference sequence). This CDR3 is CAWSVWTRDEQFF. Written as DNA, the CDR3 is TGTGCCTGGAGTGTCTGGACTAGGGATGAGCAGTTCTTC.

This clonotype was picked up many times. At one of its ends the junction is not consistent with the germline gene, which may arise from a read error. This chain joins TRBV29-1 and TRBJ1-1; possibly TRBD1 for D (5 bases). Germline CDR1 reads SQVTM; CDR2 reads ANQGSEA. The CDR3 length is 12 residues. CDR3 DNA sequence: TGCAGCGTTGAGCACAGGCTCCGGAATAATTGGTTT. Its translation: CSVEHRLRNNWF.

In regard to this clonotype: This clone may be a read error of a much larger clone one base away. The rearrangement links TRBV5-1 to TRBJ1-1; TRBD1 is a possible D gene (5 bases). The CDR3 extends over 14 amino acids. Germline V gene sequence: CDR1 SGHRS, CDR2 YFSETQ. V was shortened by 7 bases and J by 1 base, with 14 bases between the two germline ends. The CDR3 DNA sequence: TGCGCCAGCTCTGGACGGGGGGAGAACACTGAAGCTTTCTTT. It encodes CASSGRGENTEAFF.

The V gene is TRBV5-1, the J gene TRBJ2-7; a possible D gene is TRBD1 (6 bases). The germline V and J ends were trimmed by 5 bases and 3 bases, with 18 bases remaining between them. The CDR3 is 15 amino acids. Germline CDR1 reads SGHRS; CDR2 reads YFSETQ. The CDR3 protein is CASSWAQGAFYEQYF. CDR3 DNA sequence: TGCGCCAGCAGTTGGGCACAGGGAGCCTTCTACGAGCAGTACTTC.

This clonotype was detected a few times. The V gene is TRBV5-1, the J gene TRBJ1-5; 7 bases are a match to TRBD1. V was pared by 2 bases and J by 8 bases, with 4 bases of the junction left unmatched. CDR1 is SGHRS, CDR2 YFSETQ, per germline. This CDR3 is built from 13 residues. CDR3 in DNA: TGCGCCAGCAGCTTACAGGGGTATGAGCCCCAGCATTTT. Its protein product is CASSLQGYEPQHF. Combining the CDR3 with reference TRBV5-1 and TRBJ1-5 gives the whole variable domain KAGVTQTPRYLIKTRGQQVTLSCSPISGHRSVSWYQQTPGQGLQFLFEYFSETQRNKGNFPGRFSGRQFSNSRSEMNVSTLELGDSALYLCASSLQGYEPQHFGDGTRLSIL.

This chain links TRBV20-1 with TRBJ2-5; 10 bases fit TRBD2. The CDR3 spans 17 residues. From germline, CDR1 is DFQATT and CDR2 SNEGSKA (reference sequence). Trimming removed 0 bases from V and 5 bases from J; junction bases left unmatched: 12. Here the CDR3 reads CSARDPSPSGGGETQYF. The CDR3 DNA reads as TGCAGTGCTAGAGACCCTTCTCCTAGCGGGGGTGGGGAGACCCAGTACTTC.

This clonotype was recorded many times. The chain recombines TRBV18 with TRBJ2-1; TRBD1 matches 10 bases. The CDR3 sequence is 13 residues long. Germline lookup yields CDR1 KGHSH and CDR2 LQKENI. The J segment lost 7 bases and the V segment lost 8 bases, leaving 5 bases of the junction unmatched. CDR3 region: CASSRDRGNEQFF. The CDR3 region has the DNA TGTGCCAGCAGCCGGGACAGGGGTAATGAGCAGTTCTTC.

The rearrangement links TRBV7-9 to TRBJ2-2, with D possibly being TRBD1 (6 bases). The CDR3 covers 13 residues. The V end was cut by 5 bases, the J end by 8 bases, with 12 bases between. Germline-derived CDR1 and CDR2 are SEHNR and FQNEAQ (reference sequence). For the CDR3, the DNA is TGTGCCAGCAGCCCTACAGGGTCGGGGGAGCTGTTTTTT. It encodes CASSPTGSGELFF.

This clonotype was seen a few times. V and J are TRBV4-3 and TRBJ2-5; TRBD2 might be the D (6 bases). Germline assignment: CDR1 LGHNA and CDR2 YSLEER. The CDR3 has 14 residues. The germline V and J ends were trimmed by 0 bases and 9 bases, with 14 bases remaining between them. The CDR3 region is CASSQDWRVSAQYF. As DNA, the CDR3 is TGCGCCAGCAGCCAAGATTGGAGGGTCTCGGCCCAGTACTTC.

The CDR3 DNA sequence: TGCAGTGCTGAGACTACTTCGAACACCGGGGAGCTGTTTTTT. Translating it yields CSAETTSNTGELFF. This chain links TRBV20-1 with TRBJ2-2, with D possibly TRBD2 on 5 matching bases. Germline V lookup: CDR1 DFQATT, CDR2 SNEGSKA (reference sequence). Trimming stripped 5 bases from V and 0 bases from J, with 10 bases between. This CDR3 is 14 amino acids long.

A few counts support this clonotype. The rearrangement joins TRBV5-1 to TRBJ2-3, with D perhaps TRBD1 (6 bases). CDR3 length equals 15 residues. The V end lost 0 bases, the J end lost 4 bases, and 12 bases lay between the germline ends. From germline, CDR1 is SGHRS and CDR2 YFSETQ. The CDR3 region has the DNA TGCGCCAGCAGCTTGGCCCCCGCAGGGGCAGATACGCAGTATTTT. Amino acid sequence: CASSLAPAGADTQYF.